These 9 T cell receptor beta chains share one sample of origin, sequenced in a study of control samples from healthy donors and cancer patients. The assay was immunoSEQ multiplex PCR, and TCRdb's table has in-frame clones only and misses some. The sample shows over 150,000 clones, roughly 89% of them seen only once. The sample comprised blood. The source of these receptors is a woman between 50 and 59 years old in good health.

The CDR3 DNA is TGTGCCAGCAGCCAATCCGCTACAGGGCAGGCAGATACGCAGTATTTT. This codes for CASSQSATGQADTQYF. This chain joins TRBV3-1 (or the pseudogene TRBV3-2) and TRBJ2-3; possible D gene TRBD1, 6 bases. Germline CDR1 is LGHDT and CDR2 is YNNKEL (reference sequence). This CDR3 comprises 16 residues. V was cut by 2 bases and J by 4 bases, with 16 bases left in between.

The V gene is TRBV5-1, the J gene TRBJ2-3, with TRBD1 matching 9 bases. V dropped 4 bases and J dropped 2; count of bases not matched to a gene: 5. CDR1 and CDR2 from the germline V gene are SGHRS and YFSETQ. The CDR3 extends over 15 amino acids. The CDR3 loop is CASSVDRGNTDTQYF. The CDR3 nucleotides read TGCGCCAGCAGCGTTGACAGGGGGAACACAGATACGCAGTATTTT.

The rearrangement joins TRBV10-3 to TRBJ1-1; D gene uncertain. CDR3 size: 14 residues. Looked up from germline, CDR1 is ENHRY and CDR2 is SYGVKD. Trimming pared 6 bases from V and 0 bases from J, leaving 11 bases between. The CDR3 DNA sequence: TGTGCCATCAGCGTTGACACTATGAACACTGAAGCTTTCTTT. This translates into CAISVDTMNTEAFF.

Here the CDR3 reads CASSVEGGLVYGYTF. For the CDR3, the DNA is TGTGCCAGCAGCGTAGAAGGAGGATTGGTGTATGGCTACACCTTC. This chain uses TRBV9 with TRBJ1-2; D is ambiguous. The germline V gene encodes CDR1 SGDLS and CDR2 YYNGEE. CDR3 length: 15 residues. Trimming pared 0 bases from V and 5 bases from J, leaving 14 bases between.

Notes on this clone: At one end, the junction sequence differs from germline, possibly due to a read error. The J gene is TRBJ1-5, the V gene TRBV6-6; the D is unclear. Germline CDR1 MNHNY, CDR2 SVGAGI (reference sequence). This CDR3 spans 15 amino acids. CDR3 sequence: CASSDSSGFNQPQHF. CDR3 in DNA: TGTGCCAGCAGTGACTCCTCAGGTTTCAATCAGCCCCAGCATTTT.

The CDR3 nucleotides are TGTGCCATCAGTGTACAGGGGGGGAACACTGAAGCTTTCTTT. Translation gives CAISVQGGNTEAFF. The gene calls are TRBV10-3 and TRBJ1-1; 8 nucleotides agree with TRBD1. The germline CDR1 and CDR2 sequences are ENHRY and SYGVKD. V shed 4 bases, J shed 1 base, and the junction held 2 bases outside the gene matches. CDR3 size: 14 residues.

The genes are TRBV24-1 and TRBJ1-1; weak D call: TRBD1 (6 bases). CDR1 and CDR2 (germline): KGHDR, SFDVKD. This CDR3 has 12 residues. Trimming took 6 bases from V and 5 from J, leaving 9 bases between them. Written as DNA, the CDR3 is TGTGCCACCAGTCGGGGGCCGACTGAAGCTTTCTTT. Translated, it gives CATSRGPTEAFF.

Only one count was recorded for this clone. The genes are TRBV7-6 and TRBJ2-3; D perhaps matches TRBD1 (5 bases). The V end lost 5 bases, the J end lost 6 bases, and 9 bases lay between the germline ends. From germline, CDR1 is SGHVS and CDR2 FNYEAQ. The CDR3 extends over 12 amino acids. In DNA form, the CDR3 reads TGTGCCAGCAGCCAGGGCTATGATACGCAGTATTTT. It codes for CASSQGYDTQYF.

This chain uses TRBV20-1 with TRBJ2-3; unclear D gene. CDR1 is DFQATT, CDR2 SNEGSKA, per germline (reference sequence). CDR3 length: 13 amino acids. Trimming left V 3 bases short and J 2 bases short, with 9 bases between. This CDR3 is CSASPRNTDTQYF. The CDR3 nucleotides are TGCAGTGCTAGTCCCAGGAACACAGATACGCAGTATTTT.